This T cell receptor beta chain was identified during a study of long-term antiretroviral therapy in people with HIV. It was version v3.0 of the immunoSEQ assay that was run at survey level. Assay: immunoSEQ multiplex PCR; the TCRdb copy retains only in-frame clones and omits some. The sample shows 25,000 to 30,000 clones, 78% of them seen only once. The CDR3 runs to 15 residues. Trimming shortened V by 6 bases and J by 2 bases, and 17 bases separated the two germline ends. Germline CDR1 is ENHRY and CDR2 is SYGVKD. The sequence derives from a man between 18 and 35 years old with HIV. The chain has TRBV10-3 and TRBJ2-7; D is undetermined. The sample consisted of unsorted PBMCs, taken 1.5 years before starting antiretroviral therapy. CDR3 sequence: CAISGRAGGTYEQYF. The CDR3 nucleotides are TGTGCCATCAGCGGGCGAGCCGGCGGAACCTACGAGCAGTACTTC.